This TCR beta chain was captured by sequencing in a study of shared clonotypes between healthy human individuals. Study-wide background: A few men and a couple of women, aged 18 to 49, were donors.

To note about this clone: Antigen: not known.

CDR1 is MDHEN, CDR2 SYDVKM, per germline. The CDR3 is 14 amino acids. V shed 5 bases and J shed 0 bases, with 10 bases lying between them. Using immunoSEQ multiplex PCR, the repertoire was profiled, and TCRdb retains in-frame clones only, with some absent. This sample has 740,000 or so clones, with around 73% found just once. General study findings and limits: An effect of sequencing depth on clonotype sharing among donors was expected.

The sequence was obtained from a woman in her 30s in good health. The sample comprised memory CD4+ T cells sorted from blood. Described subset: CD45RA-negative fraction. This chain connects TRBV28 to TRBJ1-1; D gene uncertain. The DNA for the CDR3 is TGTGCCAGCAGTCCCCCTTACATGAACACTGAAGCTTTCTTT. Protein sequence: CASSPPYMNTEAFF.